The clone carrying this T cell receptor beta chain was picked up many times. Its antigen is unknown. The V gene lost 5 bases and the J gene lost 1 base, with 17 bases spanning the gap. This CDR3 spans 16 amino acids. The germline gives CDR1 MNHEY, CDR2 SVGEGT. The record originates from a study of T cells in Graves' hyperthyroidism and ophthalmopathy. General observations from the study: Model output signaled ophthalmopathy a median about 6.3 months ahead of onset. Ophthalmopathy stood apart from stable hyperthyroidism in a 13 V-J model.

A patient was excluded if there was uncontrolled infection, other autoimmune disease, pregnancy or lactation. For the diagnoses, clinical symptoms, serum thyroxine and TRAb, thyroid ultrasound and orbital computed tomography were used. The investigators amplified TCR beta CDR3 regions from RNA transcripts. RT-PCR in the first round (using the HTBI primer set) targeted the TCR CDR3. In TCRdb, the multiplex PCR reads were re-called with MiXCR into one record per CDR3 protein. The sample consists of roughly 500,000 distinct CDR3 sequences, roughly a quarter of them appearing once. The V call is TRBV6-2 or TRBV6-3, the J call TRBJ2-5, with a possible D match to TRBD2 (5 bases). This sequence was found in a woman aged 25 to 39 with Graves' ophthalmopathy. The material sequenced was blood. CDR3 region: CASSTLVVRGQETQYF. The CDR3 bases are TGTGCCAGCAGTACACTAGTGGTTCGGGGCCAAGAGACCCAGTACTTC.